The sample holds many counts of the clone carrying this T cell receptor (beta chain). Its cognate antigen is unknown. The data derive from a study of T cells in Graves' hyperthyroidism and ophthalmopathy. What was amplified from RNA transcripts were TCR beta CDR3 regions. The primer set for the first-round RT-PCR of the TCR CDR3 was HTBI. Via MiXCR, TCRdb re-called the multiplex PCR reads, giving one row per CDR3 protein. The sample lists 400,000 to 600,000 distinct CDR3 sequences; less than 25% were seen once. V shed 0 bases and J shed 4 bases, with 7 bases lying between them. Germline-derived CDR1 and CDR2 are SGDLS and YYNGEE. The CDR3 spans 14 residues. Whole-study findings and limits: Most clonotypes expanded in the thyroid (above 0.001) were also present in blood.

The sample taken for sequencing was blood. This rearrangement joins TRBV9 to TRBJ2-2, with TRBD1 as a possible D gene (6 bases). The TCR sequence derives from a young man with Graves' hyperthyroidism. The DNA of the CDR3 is TGTGCCAGCAGCGTAGAAGGGGGCACCGGGGAGCTGTTTTTT. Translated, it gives CASSVEGGTGELFF.